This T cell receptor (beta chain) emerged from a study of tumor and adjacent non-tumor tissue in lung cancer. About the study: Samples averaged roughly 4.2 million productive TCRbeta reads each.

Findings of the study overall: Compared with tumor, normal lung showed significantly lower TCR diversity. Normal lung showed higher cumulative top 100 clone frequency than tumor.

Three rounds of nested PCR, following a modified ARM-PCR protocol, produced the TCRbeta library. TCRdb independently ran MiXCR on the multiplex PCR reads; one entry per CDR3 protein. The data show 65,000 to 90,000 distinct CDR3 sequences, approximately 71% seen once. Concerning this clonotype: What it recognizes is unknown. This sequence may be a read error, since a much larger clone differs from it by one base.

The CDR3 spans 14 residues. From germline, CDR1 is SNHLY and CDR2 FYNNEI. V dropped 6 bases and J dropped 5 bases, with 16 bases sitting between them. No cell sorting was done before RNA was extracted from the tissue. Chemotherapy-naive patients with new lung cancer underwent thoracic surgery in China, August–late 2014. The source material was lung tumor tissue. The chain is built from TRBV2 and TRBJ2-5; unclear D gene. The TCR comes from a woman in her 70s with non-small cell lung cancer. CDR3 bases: TGTGCCAGCAGCCCCCTGAGAATGGACGAGACCCAGTACTTC. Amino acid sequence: CASSPLRMDETQYF. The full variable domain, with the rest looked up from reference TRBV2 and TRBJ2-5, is EPEVTQTPSHQVTQMGQEVILRCVPISNHLYFYWYRQILGQKVEFLVSFYNNEISEKSEIFDDQFSVERPDGSNFTLKIRSTKLEDSAMYFCASSPLRMDETQYFGPGTRLLVL.